This T cell receptor beta chain was documented in a study of T-cell reconstitution after alpha-beta-depleted transplantation in children. The CDR3 runs 13 residues. Germline assignment: CDR1 SQVTM and CDR2 ANQGSEA. The V and J ends lost 5 bases and 4 bases, in that order; junction bases with no gene match: 3. Unique molecular identifiers tagged the TCRbeta library. MiXCR was run by TCRdb on the PCR reads, yielding one entry per CDR3 protein. The table includes about 600,000 distinct CDR3 sequences, around 23% detected once. Concerning this clonotype itself: As yet, its antigen is unknown.

Overall study findings and caveats: At day 60, the high TCRbeta diversity found in some patients originated from recipient T cells and thymic progenitors that had survived.

The specimen comprised PBMCs, mostly from graft donor cells, sampled 360 days after TCRalphabeta/CD19-depleted stem cell transplant. This TCR derives from a boy less than two years old who had a stem cell transplant for acute myeloid leukemia, so the T cells may come from the graft donor. This chain joins TRBV29-1 and TRBJ2-2; 8 bases align to TRBD1. The CDR3 reads CSVRTGSTGELFF. The CDR3 region has the DNA TGCAGCGTTCGGACAGGGAGCACCGGGGAGCTGTTTTTT.